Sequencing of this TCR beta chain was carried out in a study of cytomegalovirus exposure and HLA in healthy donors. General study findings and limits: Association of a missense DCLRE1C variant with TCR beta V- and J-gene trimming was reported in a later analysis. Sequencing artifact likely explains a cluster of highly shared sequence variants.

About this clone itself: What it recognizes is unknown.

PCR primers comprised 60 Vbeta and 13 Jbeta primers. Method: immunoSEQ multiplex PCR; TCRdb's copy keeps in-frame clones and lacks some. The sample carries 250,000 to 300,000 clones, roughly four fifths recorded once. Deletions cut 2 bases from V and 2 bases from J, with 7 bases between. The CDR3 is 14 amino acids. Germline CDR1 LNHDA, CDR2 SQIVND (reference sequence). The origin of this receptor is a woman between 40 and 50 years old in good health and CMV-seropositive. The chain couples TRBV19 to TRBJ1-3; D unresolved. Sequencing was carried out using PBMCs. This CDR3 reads CASSILATGNTIYF. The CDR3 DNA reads TGTGCCAGTAGTATATTGGCAACTGGAAACACCATATATTTT.